This entry lists 17 T cell receptor beta chains sequenced from one sample in a study of blood T cell repertoires in COVID-19. Profiled with immunoSEQ multiplex PCR; TCRdb holds only in-frame clones, not every one. The sample records about 94,000 clones, 65% to 85% being singletons. The material sequenced was peripheral blood. These receptors all come from a man aged 55-75 years with acute or convalescent COVID-19.

The rearrangement uses TRBV3-1 (or the pseudogene TRBV3-2) and TRBJ2-7; no clear D. V lost 1 base to trimming and J lost 2 bases, with 15 bases between them. This CDR3 has 16 amino acids. The germline CDR1 and CDR2 sequences are LGHDT and YNNKEL (reference sequence). CDR3 residues: CASSQVPIALPYEQYF. The CDR3 region has the DNA TGTGCCAGCAGCCAAGTTCCAATAGCCCTACCCTACGAGCAGTACTTC.

The chain links TRBV3-1 (or the pseudogene TRBV3-2) to TRBJ2-2; D not certain. This CDR3 comprises 13 residues. Per germline, CDR1 LGHDT and CDR2 YNNKEL (reference sequence). Trimming removed 4 bases at V and 4 bases at J, with 7 bases between. CDR3 amino acids: CASSPTVTGELFF. The DNA of the CDR3 is TGTGCCAGCAGCCCCACAGTCACCGGGGAGCTGTTTTTT.

This rearrangement joins TRBV19 to TRBJ2-3, with D possibly being TRBD1 (7 bases). This CDR3 comprises 15 residues. Trimming took 6 bases from V and 1 from J, leaving 14 bases between them. From germline, CDR1 is LNHDA and CDR2 SQIVND (reference sequence). The CDR3 sequence: CASSTDREGTDTQYF. The CDR3 bases are TGTGCCAGTAGCACTGACAGGGAGGGCACAGATACGCAGTATTTT.

This chain joins TRBV11-2 and TRBJ2-6; D possibly corresponds to TRBD1 (5 bases). CDR3 length: 17 residues. CDR1 is SGHAT and CDR2 is FQNNGV in the germline V gene. The V and J ends lost 7 bases and 0 bases respectively, with 16 bases between them. CDR3 nucleotides: TGTGCCAGCACCCAGGGTTTTGTTGGCTCTGGGGCCAACGTCCTGACTTTC. Translation: CASTQGFVGSGANVLTF.

The chain recombines TRBV6-6 with TRBJ1-1, with D perhaps TRBD1 (6 bases). Trimming cost V 2 bases and J 1 base, with 11 bases left between them. CDR1 and CDR2 from the germline V gene are MNHNY and SVGAGI (reference sequence). The CDR3 sequence is 15 residues long. The CDR3 sequence: CASSYRGAGNTEAFF. The DNA of the CDR3 is TGTGCCAGCAGTTACCGGGGGGCCGGGAACACTGAAGCTTTCTTT.

This clone came up once. V is TRBV9 and J is TRBJ1-5; TRBD1 matches 7 bases. Germline loops: CDR1 SGDLS, CDR2 YYNGEE. CDR3 length equals 14 residues. The V gene end was trimmed by 3 bases and the J gene end by 5 bases; junction bases not matched to a gene: 5. This CDR3 is CASSGTGFHQPQHF. The CDR3, as DNA: TGTGCCAGCAGCGGGACAGGATTCCATCAGCCCCAGCATTTT.

This clone appeared a single time. This chain uses TRBV9 with TRBJ1-6, with 11 bases matching TRBD1. With V trimmed by 0 bases and J by 9 bases, 2 bases remained unmatched. The germline gives CDR1 SGDLS, CDR2 YYNGEE. The CDR3 consists of 15 residues. The CDR3 nucleotides are TGTGCCAGCAGCGTAGGGGGACAGGGGGTTTCACCCCTCCACTTT. Protein sequence: CASSVGGQGVSPLHF.

The CDR3 region is CASSLRVNTEAFF. The CDR3 nucleotides are TGTGCCAGCAGCTTGCGAGTGAACACTGAAGCTTTCTTT. This rearrangement joins TRBV5-5 to TRBJ1-1; the D is unclear. Trimming cost V 1 base and J 0 bases, with 4 bases left between them. Germline V gene data show CDR1 as SGHKS and CDR2 as YYEKEE (reference sequence). The CDR3 extends over 13 amino acids.

This chain connects TRBV28 to TRBJ1-1; 9 nucleotides align to TRBD1. Germline V gives CDR1 MDHEN, CDR2 SYDVKM. V lost 6 bases to trimming and J lost 4 bases; unmatched junction nucleotides: 6. CDR3 size: 14 residues. CDR3 sequence (DNA): TGTGCCAGCAGGGAAGGGACAGGGCTCACTGAAGCTTTCTTT. It is translated as CASREGTGLTEAFF.

This chain connects TRBV7-9 to TRBJ1-2, with 7 nucleotides matching TRBD1. CDR1 SEHNR and CDR2 FQNEAQ come from the germline V gene (reference sequence). This CDR3 comprises 14 residues. V was pared by 7 bases and J by 4 bases, with 9 bases of the junction left unmatched. CDR3 protein: CASNQRGRPYGYTF. The CDR3 coding sequence is TGTGCCAGCAACCAAAGGGGGCGCCCCTATGGCTACACCTTC.

This clone was seen a few times. The V and J genes are TRBV10-2 and TRBJ2-5, with 8 nucleotides matching TRBD1. The CDR3 runs 15 residues. J lost 4 bases, V lost 2 bases, and 6 bases had no gene match. Germline-derived CDR1 and CDR2 are WSHSY and SAAADI. The CDR3 sequence is CASSEGQGYGETQYF. For the CDR3, the DNA is TGCGCCAGCAGTGAGGGACAGGGTTATGGAGAGACCCAGTACTTC.

The CDR3 protein is CASSPRDRGTDTQYF. CDR3 sequence (DNA): TGCGCCAGCAGCCCACGGGACAGGGGCACAGATACGCAGTATTTT. This chain uses TRBV5-1 with TRBJ2-3, with 9 nucleotides matching TRBD1. V lost 4 bases and J lost 1; bases outside the gene matches: 4. CDR1 is SGHRS, CDR2 YFSETQ, per germline. This CDR3 spans 15 amino acids.

The rearrangement joins TRBV6-5 to TRBJ1-4, with 7 bases that match TRBD1. V gave up 6 bases and J gave up 4 bases; unmatched junction bases: 8. Germline loops: CDR1 MNHEY, CDR2 SVGAGI. The CDR3 runs to 15 residues. The DNA for the CDR3 is TGTGCCAGCAGGCTGAGGGGGCCTGGTAATGAAAAACTGTTTTTT. Residues: CASRLRGPGNEKLFF.

J is TRBJ2-2 and V is TRBV9, with 10 bases fitting TRBD2. Per germline, CDR1 SGDLS and CDR2 YYNGEE. With 0 bases clipped from V and 9 bases from J, the junction kept 5 bases outside the gene matches. The CDR3 is made up of 15 amino acids. The CDR3: CASSVASGGARELFF. CDR3 DNA: TGTGCCAGCAGCGTAGCAAGCGGGGGGGCCAGGGAGCTGTTTTTT.

The chain links TRBV5-1 to TRBJ2-7, with D perhaps matching TRBD1 (5 bases). Germline CDR1 and CDR2: SGHRS and YFSETQ. This CDR3 region has 14 residues. V was pared by 0 bases and J by 5 bases, with 12 bases between. CDR3 nucleotides: TGCGCCAGCAGCTTGGACAGGCTCCCCGACGAGCAGTACTTC. Encoded protein: CASSLDRLPDEQYF.

The chain carries TRBV6-5 and TRBJ2-7; D is perhaps TRBD1 (6 bases). The CDR3 is 13 amino acids. V lost 10 bases, J lost 10 bases, and 23 bases lay in between. In germline, CDR1 is MNHEY, CDR2 SVGAGI. The CDR3, as DNA: TGTGCCACCTCACCCCAACTATACAGGGCTCAGTACTTC. As protein: CATSPQLYRAQYF.

The V call is TRBV28, the J call TRBJ1-3; D possibly corresponds to TRBD1 (5 bases). V shed 8 bases and J shed 0 bases, with 11 bases lying between them. Germline V gene data show CDR1 as MDHEN and CDR2 as SYDVKM. The length of the CDR3 is 14 residues. The CDR3 sequence is CASGGASSGNTIYF. The CDR3, as DNA: TGTGCCAGCGGAGGGGCCAGCTCTGGAAACACCATATATTTT.